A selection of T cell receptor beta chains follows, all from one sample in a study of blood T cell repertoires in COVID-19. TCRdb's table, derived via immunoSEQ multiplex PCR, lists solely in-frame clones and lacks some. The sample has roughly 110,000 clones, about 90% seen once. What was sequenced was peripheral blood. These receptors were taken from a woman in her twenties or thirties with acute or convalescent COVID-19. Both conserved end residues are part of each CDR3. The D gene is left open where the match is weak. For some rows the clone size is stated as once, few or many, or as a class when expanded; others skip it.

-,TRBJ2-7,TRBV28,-,CASKGTYEQYF,TGTGCCAGCAAGGGGACCTACGAGCAGTACTTC
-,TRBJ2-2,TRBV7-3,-,CASSFGHTGELFF,TGTGCCAGCAGCTTCGGTCACACCGGGGAGCTGTTTTTT
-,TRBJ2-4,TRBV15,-,CATSRTGHAKNIQYF,TGTGCCACCAGCAGAACCGGACATGCCAAAAACATTCAGTACTTC
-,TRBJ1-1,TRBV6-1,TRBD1,CASSERWDRGRTEAFF,TGTGCCAGCAGTGAAAGGTGGGACAGGGGGCGGACTGAAGCTTTCTTT
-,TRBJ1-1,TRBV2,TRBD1,CASTRDRGLNTEAFF,TGTGCCAGCACCCGGGACAGGGGGCTTAACACTGAAGCTTTCTTT
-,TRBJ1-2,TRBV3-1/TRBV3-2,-,CASSQVRALGYTF,TGTGCCAGCAGCCAAGTACGAGCCCTGGGCTACACCTTC
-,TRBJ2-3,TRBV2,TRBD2,CASGGTRSTDTQYF,TGTGCCAGCGGCGGGACTAGAAGCACAGATACGCAGTATTTT
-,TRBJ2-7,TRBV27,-,CASSRERLTTYEQYF,TGTGCCAGCAGTCGTGAGCGGCTAACAACCTACGAGCAGTACTTC
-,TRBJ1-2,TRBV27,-,CASSPTSPYGYTF,TGTGCCAGCAGTCCAACCAGTCCCTATGGCTACACCTTC
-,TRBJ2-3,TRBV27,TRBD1,CASLPDRGTGGTDTQYF,TGTGCCAGCCTCCCCGACCGCGGGACAGGGGGCACAGATACGCAGTATTTT
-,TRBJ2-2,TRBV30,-,CAWSRLATGELFF,TGTGCCTGGAGTCGCCTAGCCACCGGGGAGCTGTTTTTT
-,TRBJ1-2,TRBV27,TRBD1,CASSPSTGVGYTF,TGTGCCAGCAGCCCATCAACAGGGGTCGGCTACACCTTC
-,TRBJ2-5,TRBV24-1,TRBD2,CATSGTSGPRVYF,TGTGCCACCTCCGGGACTAGCGGGCCCAGAGTATACTTC
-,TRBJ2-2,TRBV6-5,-,CASNLGGPGELFF,TGTGCCAGCAACCTCGGGGGTCCCGGGGAGCTGTTTTTT
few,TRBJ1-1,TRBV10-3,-,CAITGTPRDGTEAFF,TGTGCCATCACCGGGACCCCGCGGGATGGCACTGAAGCTTTCTTT
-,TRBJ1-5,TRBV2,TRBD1,CASSRKKGQGPSNQPQHF,TGTGCCAGTAGCCGGAAAAAAGGACAGGGGCCGAGCAATCAGCCCCAGCATTTT
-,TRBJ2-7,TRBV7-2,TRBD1,CASSSPGQSDEQYF,TGTGCCAGCAGCTCACCGGGACAGTCCGACGAGCAGTACTTC
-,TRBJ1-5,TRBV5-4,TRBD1,CASSWGQGLWQPQHF,TGTGCCAGCAGTTGGGGACAGGGTCTTTGGCAGCCCCAGCATTTT
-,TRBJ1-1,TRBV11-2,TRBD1,CASSLGQGSMNTEAFF,TGTGCCAGCAGCTTAGGACAGGGTTCAATGAACACTGAAGCTTTCTTT
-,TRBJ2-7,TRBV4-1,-,CASSQGGGPYEQYF,TGCGCCAGCAGCCAAGGGGGCGGCCCCTACGAGCAGTACTTC
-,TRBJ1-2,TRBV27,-,CASRPLIRGYGYTF,TGTGCCAGCAGACCACTCATTAGGGGCTATGGCTACACCTTC
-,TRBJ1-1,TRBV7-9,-,CASSPSIWGSMNTEAFF,TGTGCCAGCAGCCCTTCTATATGGGGCAGCATGAACACTGAAGCTTTCTTT
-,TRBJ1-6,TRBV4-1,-,CASSQEKGLGSPLHF,TGCGCCAGCAGCCAAGAGAAGGGGTTGGGTTCACCCCTCCACTTT
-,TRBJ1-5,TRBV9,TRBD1,CASSPQGASNQPQHF,TGTGCCAGCAGTCCACAGGGGGCGAGCAATCAGCCCCAGCATTTT
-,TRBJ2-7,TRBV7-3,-,CASSLSGGYEQYF,TGTGCCAGCAGCTTATCCGGGGGCTACGAGCAGTACTTC
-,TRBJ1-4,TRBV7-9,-,CASSLTGRGLREKLFF,TGTGCCAGCAGCTTAACGGGGAGGGGGTTACGGGAAAAACTGTTTTTT
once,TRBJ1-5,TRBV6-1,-,CASSPIELLPKHF,TGTGCCAGCAGTCCAATAGAACTCCTTCCCAAGCATTTT
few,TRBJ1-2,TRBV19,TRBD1,CASSMGQGIEGYTF,TGTGCCAGTAGTATGGGACAGGGGATAGAAGGCTACACCTTC
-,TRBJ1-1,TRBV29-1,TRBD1,CSGLQGGHTEAFF,TGCAGCGGTCTACAGGGGGGACACACTGAAGCTTTCTTT
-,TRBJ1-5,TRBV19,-,CASSGRQNQPQHF,TGTGCCAGTAGTGGCAGACAGAATCAGCCCCAGCATTTT
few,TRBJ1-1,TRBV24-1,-,CATSDSPGRGYNTEAFF,TGTGCCACCAGTGATTCCCCAGGGCGGGGGTACAACACTGAAGCTTTCTTT
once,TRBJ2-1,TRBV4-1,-,CASSQIAGEFSEQFF,TGCGCCAGCAGCCAGATAGCCGGGGAGTTTAGTGAGCAGTTCTTC
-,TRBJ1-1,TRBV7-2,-,CASSLGPTGYTEAFF,TGTGCCAGCAGCTTAGGCCCCACAGGGTACACTGAAGCTTTCTTT
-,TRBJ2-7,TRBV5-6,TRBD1,CASSYGTGVRSYEQYF,TGTGCCAGCAGCTACGGGACAGGAGTCAGGTCCTACGAGCAGTACTTC
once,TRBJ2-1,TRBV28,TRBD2,CASSLFSETSGFGNEQFF,TGTGCCAGCAGTTTATTCTCCGAGACTAGCGGCTTCGGCAATGAGCAGTTCTTC
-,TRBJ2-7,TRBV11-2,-,CASSLGTRPSYEQYF,TGTGCCAGCAGCTTAGGTACCAGGCCCTCCTACGAGCAGTACTTC
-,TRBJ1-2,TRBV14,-,CASSQRSNYGYTF,TGTGCCAGCAGCCAACGGTCTAACTATGGCTACACCTTC
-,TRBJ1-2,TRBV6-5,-,CASSRTGNYGYTF,TGTGCCAGCAGCAGGACGGGAAACTATGGCTACACCTTC
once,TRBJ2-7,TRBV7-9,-,CASSLEDRYEQYF,TGTGCCAGCAGCTTAGAGGACAGATACGAGCAGTACTTC
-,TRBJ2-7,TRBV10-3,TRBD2,CAIRREATYEQYF,TGTGCCATCAGGCGGGAGGCAACCTACGAGCAGTACTTC
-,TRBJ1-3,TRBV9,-,CASSPRQASSGNTIYF,TGTGCCAGCAGCCCGCGACAGGCGAGCTCTGGAAACACCATATATTTT
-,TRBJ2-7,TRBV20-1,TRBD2,CSASILERGSYEQYF,TGCAGTGCTAGTATCCTGGAGCGGGGGTCCTACGAGCAGTACTTC
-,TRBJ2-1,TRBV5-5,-,CASTQGPPNEQFF,TGTGCCAGCACACAGGGACCCCCCAATGAGCAGTTCTTC
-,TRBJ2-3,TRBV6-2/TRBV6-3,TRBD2,CASSYETSGKRDTQYF,TGTGCCAGCAGTTACGAGACTAGCGGGAAACGGGATACGCAGTATTTT
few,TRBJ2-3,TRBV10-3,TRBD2,CAISEHGLAGATDTQYF,TGTGCCATCAGTGAACACGGACTAGCGGGAGCGACAGATACGCAGTATTTT
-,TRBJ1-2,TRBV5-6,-,CASSLVGPSLGYTF,TGTGCCAGCAGCTTGGTGGGCCCTTCTTTGGGCTACACCTTC
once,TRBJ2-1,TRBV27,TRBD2,CASSLHGLAGENNEQFF,TGTGCCAGCAGTTTACACGGACTAGCGGGGGAGAACAATGAGCAGTTCTTC
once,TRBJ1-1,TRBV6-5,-,CASRSREMNTEAFF,TGTGCCAGCAGGAGCAGGGAAATGAACACTGAAGCTTTCTTT
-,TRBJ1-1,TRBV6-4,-,CASSVDINTEAFF,TGTGCCAGCAGTGTCGACATCAACACTGAAGCTTTCTTT
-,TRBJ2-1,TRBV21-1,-,CASSKNGTGAIYSYNEQFF,TGTGCCAGCAGCAAAAACGGGACAGGTGCAATTTACTCCTACAATGAGCAGTTCTTC
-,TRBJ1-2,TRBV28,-,CASSSGGGARGYTF,TGTGCCAGCAGTTCAGGAGGGGGGGCACGAGGCTACACCTTC